This TCR beta chain was identified in a study of CD8 T cells in Susac syndrome. V shed 4 bases, J shed 8 bases, and the junction held 15 bases outside the gene matches. The germline CDR1 and CDR2 sequences are SEHNR and FQNEAQ (reference sequence). The CDR3 sequence is 16 residues long. CD8+ and CD4+ T cells from blood underwent TCR beta sequencing, which was carried out in a high-throughput format. The multiple sclerosis controls consisted of treatment-naive patients with relapsing-remitting disease, either stable or active. CD8+ and CD4+ T cells were negatively isolated; TEMRA cells were FACS-enriched. Random hexamers primed reverse transcription of roughly 0.5 to 1 ug RNA. Multiplex PCR with immunoSEQ amplified the TCR beta CDR3 across 54 Vbeta and 13 Jbeta. TCRdb re-called the immunoSEQ multiplex PCR reads with MiXCR, one entry per CDR3 protein. The sample has some 450,000 distinct CDR3 sequences, about 85% seen once; the top ten hold approximately 0.12%.

The V and J genes are TRBV7-9 and TRBJ1-2, with 8 bases identical to TRBD1. Sequencing was done on a sample of CD8+ T cells from PBMCs. The TCR was taken from a human donor with multiple sclerosis. CDR3 nucleotide sequence: TGTGCCAGCAGCTCGAGACGGACAGGGAGTTTGTGGGGCTACACCTTC. Its translation is CASSSRRTGSLWGYTF.